The 24 T cell receptor beta chains below all came from one sample that was sequenced in a study of blood T cells in healthy people across ages. A second PCR of 7 to 11 cycles used a sample-barcoded 5' primer and a J-beta primer mix. TCRdb re-called the 5' RACE reads with MiXCR, one entry per CDR3 protein. The sample yields about 1.8 million distinct CDR3 sequences, roughly 49% seen once. The sample consisted of blood. These receptor sequences come from a woman aged 40-49 years in good health.

The genes are TRBV2 and TRBJ2-4; D ambiguous. V was pared by 2 bases and J by 6 bases, with 5 bases between. CDR3 length: 12 amino acids. Per the germline V gene, CDR1 is SNHLY and CDR2 is FYNNEI. As DNA, the CDR3 is TGTGCCAGCAGTGAACAGTCAAACATTCAGTACTTC. Translating it yields CASSEQSNIQYF.

The genes are TRBV27 and TRBJ1-2; D perhaps matches TRBD1 (6 bases). CDR1 MNHEY and CDR2 SMNVEV come from the germline V gene (reference sequence). Trimming cost V 2 bases and J 8 bases, with 21 bases left between them. The CDR3 runs 16 residues. This CDR3 reads CASSLQYRDSQEGYTF. For the CDR3, the DNA is TGTGCCAGCAGTTTACAGTACAGGGATTCACAAGAGGGCTACACCTTC.

The V and J genes are TRBV3-1 and TRBJ2-1, with 8 bases aligning to TRBD1. Germline V CDR1 and CDR2: LGHDT, YNNKEL (reference sequence). This CDR3 contains 13 residues. Trimming cost V 0 bases and J 13 bases; bases outside gene matches: 5. For the CDR3, the DNA is TGTGCCAGCAGCCAAGACCGAACAGGGGGACAGTTCTTC. Amino acids: CASSQDRTGGQFF.

The V and J genes are TRBV5-1 and TRBJ2-3; D not resolved. CDR3 length equals 14 residues. Deletions cut 4 bases from V and 2 bases from J, with 11 bases between. Looked up from germline, CDR1 is SGHRS and CDR2 is YFSETQ. The CDR3 coding sequence is TGCGCCAGCAGCACAGCCAAACTCACAGATACGCAGTATTTT. This codes for CASSTAKLTDTQYF. Full variable domain (rest looked up from reference TRBV5-1 and TRBJ2-3): KAGVTQTPRYLIKTRGQQVTLSCSPISGHRSVSWYQQTPGQGLQFLFEYFSETQRNKGNFPGRFSGRQFSNSRSEMNVSTLELGDSALYLCASSTAKLTDTQYFGPGTRLTVL.

V and J are TRBV18 and TRBJ2-4, with D tentatively TRBD1 (5 bases). Per germline, CDR1 KGHSH and CDR2 LQKENI. V lost 2 bases, J lost 13 bases, and 21 bases lay in between. The CDR3 has 15 residues. The CDR3 sequence: CASSPTQGPYNEQYF. The DNA of the CDR3 is TGTGCCAGCTCACCAACCCAGGGCCCCTACAATGAGCAGTACTTC.

This clonotype occurred a few times. The chain employs TRBV7-2 and TRBJ2-3; possible D gene TRBD2, 6 bases. The CDR3 has 14 amino acids. V was cut by 1 base and J by 6 bases, with 11 bases left in between. Germline-derived CDR1 and CDR2 are SGHTA and FQGNSA. The chain's CDR3 is CASSLVGGEDTQYF. CDR3 DNA sequence: TGTGCCAGCAGCTTAGTAGGAGGGGAGGATACGCAGTATTTT.

CDR3 bases: TGCAGCGTTGAAGGACAGGGGTTCCAGGGCTACACCTTC. It yields the protein CSVEGQGFQGYTF. This rearrangement joins TRBV29-1 to TRBJ1-2; 8 nucleotides agree with TRBD1. CDR3 length: 13 amino acids. The V gene's germline CDR1 is SQVTM and CDR2 ANQGSEA. Unmatched junction bases numbered 6, after V lost 1 base and J lost 8 bases.

The rearrangement links TRBV7-2 to TRBJ1-2; no firm D call. Trimming removed 4 bases from V and 8 bases from J, with 20 bases in between. The CDR3 consists of 15 residues. Germline CDR1 is SGHTA and CDR2 is FQGNSA. The CDR3 is CASSSRGNQVLGYTF. CDR3 DNA: TGTGCCAGCAGCTCCCGAGGGAATCAAGTGTTGGGCTACACCTTC. The complete variable domain, with remaining parts taken from reference TRBV7-2 and TRBJ1-2, reads GAGVSQSPSNKVTEKGKDVELRCDPISGHTALYWYRQSLGQGLEFLIYFQGNSAPDKSGLPSDRFSAERTGGSVSTLTIQRTQQEDSAVYLCASSSRGNQVLGYTFGSGTRLTVV.

The rearrangement links TRBV12-3 or TRBV12-4 to TRBJ2-2, with TRBD2 as a possible D gene (6 bases). This CDR3 has 17 amino acids. V lost 4 bases and J 2 bases, leaving 17 bases between the germline ends. The DNA of the CDR3 is TGTGCCAGCAGTTCCTCTTTGGGCGGGGTAAACACCGGGGAGCTGTTTTTT. Residues: CASSSSLGGVNTGELFF.

V gene TRBV9 combines with J gene TRBJ2-3; possible D gene TRBD1, 6 bases. Germline CDR1 is SGDLS and CDR2 is YYNGEE. V was shortened by 0 bases and J by 0 bases, with 11 bases between the two germline ends. There are 16 residues in the CDR3. CDR3 in DNA: TGTGCCAGCAGCGTAGTCGGGACAACTAGCACAGATACGCAGTATTTT. Translating gives CASSVVGTTSTDTQYF.

J is TRBJ1-2 and V is TRBV29-1; 9 nucleotides match TRBD1. The CDR3 totals 12 residues. Germline CDR1 reads SQVTM; CDR2 reads ANQGSEA. V shed 4 bases and J 7 bases; nucleotides not matched to a gene: 4. CDR3 coding DNA: TGCAGCGTTGGGGACAGGGCTGGTGGCTACACCTTC. Protein sequence: CSVGDRAGGYTF.

The CDR3 region is CASSVEAGAFYGYTF. Written as DNA, the CDR3 is TGTGCCAGCAGCGTAGAGGCAGGGGCCTTCTATGGCTACACCTTC. This chain joins TRBV9 and TRBJ1-2; D perhaps matches TRBD1 (6 bases). Germline V CDR1 and CDR2: SGDLS, YYNGEE. V lost 0 bases to trimming and J lost 4 bases, with 13 bases between them. The CDR3 runs 15 residues.

The chain carries TRBV3-1 and TRBJ2-3, with unresolved D. Trimming took 0 bases from V and 2 from J, leaving 12 bases between them. CDR3 length: 16 residues. Germline V gene sequence: CDR1 LGHDT, CDR2 YNNKEL (reference sequence). CDR3 DNA: TGTGCCAGCAGCCAAGATCCCGGACGGAACACAGATACGCAGTATTTT. As protein: CASSQDPGRNTDTQYF.

CDR3 region: CASSQNSFGEQFF. CDR3 DNA sequence: TGTGCCAGCAGCCAGAATAGCTTCGGTGAGCAGTTCTTC. The V gene is TRBV13, the J gene TRBJ2-1; D ambiguous. The CDR3 spans 13 residues. Trimming stripped 5 bases from V and 9 bases from J, with 14 bases between. Germline V lookup: CDR1 PRHDT, CDR2 FYEKMQ (reference sequence).

The chain combines TRBV4-1 with TRBJ2-5; 7 bases align to TRBD1. The J call is doubtful: the DNA matches TRBJ2-4 better. Germline CDR1 is MGHRA and CDR2 is YSYEKL. The CDR3 runs to 15 residues. The CDR3 sequence: CASSQNPTGMDIQYF. The CDR3 DNA reads TGCGCCAGCAGCCAGAATCCGACAGGGATGGACATTCAGTACTTC.

This clonotype was detected a few times. J is TRBJ2-3 and V is TRBV5-1; the match to TRBD2 covers 8 bases. The CDR3 has 15 residues. V dropped 4 bases and J dropped 2; count of bases not matched to a gene: 6. The germline V gene encodes CDR1 SGHRS and CDR2 YFSETQ. The CDR3 nucleotides read TGCGCCAGCAGCACCTATAGCGGGGCCACAGATACGCAGTATTTT. It translates to CASSTYSGATDTQYF.

The chain employs TRBV24-1 and TRBJ2-1; the D gene is possibly TRBD2 (5 bases). Germline V lookup: CDR1 KGHDR, CDR2 SFDVKD. The CDR3 covers 14 residues. Trimming cost V 4 bases and J 3 bases, with 9 bases left between them. The CDR3 DNA sequence: TGTGCCACCAGTGACGGGATATACTACAATGAGCAGTTCTTC. It translates to CATSDGIYYNEQFF.

This clonotype was observed a few times. The chain carries TRBV11-1 and TRBJ1-1; a weak D match, TRBD1 (5 bases). The CDR3 spans 14 residues. Deletions cut 5 bases from V and 3 bases from J, with 13 bases between. CDR1 and CDR2 from the germline V gene are SGHAT and FQDESV (reference sequence). The CDR3 region has the DNA TGTGCCAGCAGCGGGCAGGGAGGATACACTGAAGCTTTCTTT. Its protein is CASSGQGGYTEAFF.

In DNA, the CDR3 is TGCAGTGCTAGAGCGCCCGACAGGGACAGGGAGACCCAGTACTTC. Protein product: CSARAPDRDRETQYF. The V and J genes are TRBV20-1 and TRBJ2-7; 8 bases are shared with TRBD1. The J call may be in error: the DNA end matches TRBJ2-5 better. The CDR3 totals 15 residues. Per germline, CDR1 DFQATT and CDR2 SNEGSKA (reference sequence).

The chain links TRBV6-5 to TRBJ2-7; D tentatively reads TRBD1 or TRBD2 (5 bases each). The tail of the sequence fits TRBJ2-5 better, so the J call may be wrong. CDR3 length: 15 residues. From germline, CDR1 is MNHEY and CDR2 SVGAGI. CDR3 coding DNA: TGTGCCAGCAGTTACGGGAAGGGGAGACGGAAGACCCAGTACTTC. Its protein is CASSYGKGRRKTQYF.

The CDR3 spells CASSYFGSGTKNEQYF. The CDR3, as DNA: TGTGCCAGCAGTTACTTCGGGTCCGGGACGAAAAACGAGCAGTACTTC. The genes are TRBV6-2 or TRBV6-3 and TRBJ2-7; TRBD1 or TRBD2 may be the D gene (5 bases each). Trimming shortened V by 1 base and J by 5 bases, and 18 bases separated the two germline ends. Per germline, CDR1 MNHEY and CDR2 SVGEGT. The CDR3 contains 16 residues.

This clonotype was recorded a few times. This chain connects TRBV7-2 to TRBJ1-5; 7 bases agree with TRBD1. The CDR3 is 14 amino acids. Germline V CDR1 and CDR2: SGHTA, FQGNSA. Trimming cost V 2 bases and J 7 bases; bases outside gene matches: 5. CDR3 residues: CASSLKGAGQPQHF. Written as DNA, the CDR3 is TGTGCCAGCAGCTTAAAGGGGGCGGGACAGCCCCAGCATTTT.

This chain joins TRBV14 and TRBJ2-7; TRBD1 aligns across 10 bases. V gave up 0 bases and J gave up 7 bases; unmatched junction bases: 9. This CDR3 region has 16 residues. Germline CDR1 and CDR2: SGHDN and FVKESK. The CDR3, as DNA: TGTGCCAGCAGCCAAGAGATGACAGGGGGCGGGGGGGAGCAGTACTTC. The encoded protein is CASSQEMTGGGGEQYF.

A few counts support this clonotype. The chain combines TRBV7-2 with TRBJ1-2; D uncertain. V lost 3 bases to trimming and J lost 0 bases, with 5 bases between them. From germline, CDR1 is SGHTA and CDR2 FQGNSA. CDR3 size: 13 residues. CDR3 coding DNA: TGTGCCAGCAGCTTGGTAGCTAACTATGGCTACACCTTC. It specifies CASSLVANYGYTF. Based on the CDR3 plus reference TRBV7-2 and TRBJ1-2, the full variable domain is GAGVSQSPSNKVTEKGKDVELRCDPISGHTALYWYRQSLGQGLEFLIYFQGNSAPDKSGLPSDRFSAERTGGSVSTLTIQRTQQEDSAVYLCASSLVANYGYTFGSGTRLTVV.